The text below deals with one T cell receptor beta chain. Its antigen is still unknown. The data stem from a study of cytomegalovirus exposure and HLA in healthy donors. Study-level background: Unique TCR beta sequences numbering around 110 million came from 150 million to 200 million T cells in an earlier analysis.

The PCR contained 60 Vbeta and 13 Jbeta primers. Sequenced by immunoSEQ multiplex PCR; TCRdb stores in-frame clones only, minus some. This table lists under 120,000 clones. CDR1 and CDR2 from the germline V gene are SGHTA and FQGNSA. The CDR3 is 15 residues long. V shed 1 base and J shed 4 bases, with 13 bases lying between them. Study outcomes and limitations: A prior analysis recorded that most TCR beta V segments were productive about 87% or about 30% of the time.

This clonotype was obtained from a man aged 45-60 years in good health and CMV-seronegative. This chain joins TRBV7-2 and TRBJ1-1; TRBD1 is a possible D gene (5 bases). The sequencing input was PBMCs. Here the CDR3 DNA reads TGTGCCAGCAGCTTAGTTGGGTCGGGGGGCACTGAAGCTTTCTTT. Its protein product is CASSLVGSGGTEAFF.